This TCR beta chain came from a study of blood T cell repertoires in COVID-19 (TCRdb year 2020). Background for the entire study: Collaborator samples came from the United States, Italy and Spain and covered acute and convalescent phases of COVID-19. Sample metadata almost always included a de-identified subject ID, COVID-19 status, age in years and sex. Samples came from the ongoing ImmuneRACE study (first 160 participants) plus 1,254 subjects from 6 global collaborators. Deeply sampled blood TCRbeta repertoires from subjects exposed to, actively infected with, or recovered from COVID-19 were included in the dataset. The repertoires were made available in a free public database intended to serve as a resource for research on the immune response to SARS-CoV-2. The material from the prospective study consisted of cDNA or gDNA derived from T cells, B-cell-depleted T cells, or PBMCs. HLA class I and class II types, where available, came from metadata supplied by the sample provider rather than from assay-based typing. Results and caveats for the whole study, not just this receptor: The amount of clinical and demographic metadata varied by source and participant and was provided uncurated.

From its cysteine to its phenylalanine, the CDR3 spans 14 amino acids. Left in the record is the CDR3 DNA by itself, 42 bases read in frame from the first base. TCRbeta CDR3 regions were amplified from genomic DNA by means of the immunoSEQ Assay, a bias-controlled multiplex PCR. The paper's data handling went like this. The number of nucleated cells in each sample was estimated from the amplification of reference gene primers within the assay. Sequence reads were collapsed and filtered to measure the absolute abundance of every unique TCRbeta CDR3 rearrangement. For each sample, productive Simpson clonality was calculated as the square root of Simpson's diversity index over productive rearrangements. TCRdb limited this immuneACCESS table to in-frame rearrangements with V and J called. A share of clones is missing; checked studies link under half to unresolved V genes, and the rest is unexplained. That table is the source of V, J and clone size, and D and trimming were worked out from the DNA. This sample has over 150,000 clones in its table, and roughly 84% of those were observed once. The ten largest clones add up to roughly a tenth of the sample.

Each collaborating institution followed its own protocols to collect whole blood in K2EDTA tubes. For TCRbeta analysis, collaborators shipped samples as frozen whole blood, isolated PBMCs, or DNA extracted from either of those sample types. Remarks on this clone: No antigen is known for it. Per-base quality was not reported, and no clone a single base away is much larger than it.

The material sequenced was peripheral blood. This clonotype was sampled from a woman aged 80 or over with active or convalescent COVID-19. The rearrangement joined TRBV21-1 to TRBJ1-1; the table's TRBD1 call for D was not verified on the DNA. TRBV21-1 is listed as a pseudogene. The CDR3 protein sequence reads: CASSPGQGVTEAFF. The nucleotide sequence is TGTGCCAGCAGCCCCGGGCAGGGGGTCACTGAAGCTTTCTTT.